What follows are 31 T cell receptor beta chains derived from one specimen sequenced in a study of cytomegalovirus exposure and HLA in healthy donors. Profiled with immunoSEQ multiplex PCR; TCRdb holds only in-frame clones, not every one. The profile shows approximately 220,000 clones, around nine tenths of them singletons. Material: PBMCs. These receptors were obtained from a man aged 18 to 29 in good health and CMV-seronegative.

CDR3 amino acids: CASSVDAGEYNEQFF. The CDR3 DNA reads TGTGCCAGCAGCGTAGATGCGGGGGAGTACAATGAGCAGTTCTTC. This chain links TRBV9 with TRBJ2-1, with 7 positions matching TRBD2. CDR1 and CDR2 (germline): SGDLS, YYNGEE. The CDR3 length is 15 residues. V was pared by 0 bases and J by 4 bases, with 4 bases of the junction left unmatched.

Comment on this clone: In the same sample, other DNA sequences code for this CDR3. The chain has TRBV9 and TRBJ2-5; 13 positions match TRBD2. The CDR3 consists of 16 residues. CDR1 and CDR2 (germline): SGDLS, YYNGEE. V shed 3 bases and J 1 base; nucleotides not matched to a gene: 3. Written as DNA, the CDR3 is TGTGCCAGCAGCGGGGGACTAGCGGGGCCCCAAGAGACCCAGTACTTC. Protein sequence: CASSGGLAGPQETQYF.

V is TRBV9 and J is TRBJ1-1; D unresolved. Per the germline V gene, CDR1 is SGDLS and CDR2 is YYNGEE. V gave up 3 bases and J gave up 4 bases, with 13 bases separating them. CDR3 length: 14 residues. DNA for the CDR3: TGTGCCAGCAGCGCAAGTACTACGTCCACTGAAGCTTTCTTT. It is translated as CASSASTTSTEAFF.

The chain links TRBV2 to TRBJ2-6, with TRBD2 matching over 7 bases. The CDR3 has 16 residues. Germline lookup yields CDR1 SNHLY and CDR2 FYNNEI. J lost 2 bases, V lost 4 bases, and 5 bases had no gene match. In DNA, the CDR3 is TGTGCCAGCAGTGCCAGCCGGGGGGCTGGGGCCAACGTCCTGACTTTC. The encoded protein is CASSASRGAGANVLTF.

The V and J genes are TRBV6-1 and TRBJ1-6, with D unclear. Germline V CDR1 and CDR2: MNHNS, SASEGT. This CDR3 contains 14 residues. V dropped 6 bases and J dropped 10 bases, with 16 bases sitting between them. The CDR3 loop reads CASSPGHYRSPLHF. CDR3 sequence (DNA): TGTGCCAGCAGCCCGGGTCATTATCGCTCACCCCTCCACTTT.

The CDR3 loop reads CASSYPGLARNEQFF. The DNA of the CDR3 is TGTGCCAGCAGCTATCCGGGACTAGCCCGAAATGAGCAGTTCTTC. The V call is TRBV27, the J call TRBJ2-1; 9 bases match TRBD2. The CDR3 totals 15 residues. Germline V lookup: CDR1 MNHEY, CDR2 SMNVEV (reference sequence). The ends lost 6 bases at V and 7 bases at J; junction bases unmatched: 10.

The chain carries TRBV7-2 and TRBJ2-7; 10 nucleotides match TRBD2. V gave up 7 bases and J gave up 0 bases; unmatched junction bases: 3. The germline V gene encodes CDR1 SGHTA and CDR2 FQGNSA. The CDR3 runs 14 residues. The CDR3 nucleotides are TGTGCCAGCAAGACTAGCGGGCGCTCCTACGAGCAGTACTTC. This sequence encodes CASKTSGRSYEQYF.

V and J are TRBV11-2 and TRBJ2-7; 7 nucleotides match TRBD1. Per germline, CDR1 SGHAT and CDR2 FQNNGV. This CDR3 has 16 residues. V was clipped by 5 bases and J by 1 base; unmatched bases: 11. DNA for the CDR3: TGTGCCAGCAGCAACAGCCCGGGACAGATTTCCTACGAGCAGTACTTC. Its translation: CASSNSPGQISYEQYF.

The chain recombines TRBV18 with TRBJ2-1; the match to TRBD2 covers 9 bases. Trimming at V came to 11 bases and at J to 8 bases, leaving 10 bases not matched to a gene. Germline lookup yields CDR1 KGHSH and CDR2 LQKENI. There are 13 residues in the CDR3. Here the CDR3 reads CASSGLALHEQFF. The CDR3 DNA is TGTGCCTCCTCGGGACTAGCCCTCCATGAGCAGTTCTTC.

The genes are TRBV18 and TRBJ1-1, with TRBD1 identical over 8 bases. Per the germline V gene, CDR1 is KGHSH and CDR2 is LQKENI. The CDR3 loop spans 14 amino acids. V was clipped by 6 bases and J by 0 bases; unmatched bases: 3. For the CDR3, the DNA is TGTGCCAGCTCGCCGGACAGGGTGAACACTGAAGCTTTCTTT. Amino acids: CASSPDRVNTEAFF.

This clone is classed as medium-sized. J is TRBJ1-1 and V is TRBV6-1, with TRBD1 as a possible D gene (6 bases). Looked up from germline, CDR1 is MNHNS and CDR2 is SASEGT. The CDR3 sequence is 14 residues long. Trimming shortened V by 6 bases and J by 1 base, and 12 bases separated the two germline ends. Written as DNA, the CDR3 is TGTGCCAGCAGCCCGACAGGAGAGAACACTGAAGCTTTCTTT. Encoded protein: CASSPTGENTEAFF.

The chain carries TRBV29-1 and TRBJ2-1; 7 nucleotides line up with TRBD2. There are 15 residues in the CDR3. V gave up 2 bases and J gave up 0 bases; unmatched junction bases: 4. Germline V gene data show CDR1 as SQVTM and CDR2 as ANQGSEA. CDR3 region: CSVETGGFSYNEQFF. The CDR3 bases are TGCAGCGTTGAAACGGGAGGTTTCTCCTACAATGAGCAGTTCTTC.

The chain uses TRBV2 and TRBJ2-3; TRBD2 matches at 12 bases. This CDR3 contains 16 residues. Germline CDR1 SNHLY, CDR2 FYNNEI. The V and J ends lost 6 bases and 2 bases, in that order; junction bases with no gene match: 6. This chain's CDR3 is CASRSTSGGITDTQYF. The DNA of the CDR3 is TGTGCCAGCAGGTCTACTAGCGGGGGGATCACAGATACGCAGTATTTT.

The chain combines TRBV18 with TRBJ2-3, with D uncertain. V was shortened by 3 bases and J by 4 bases, with 8 bases between the two germline ends. The germline V gene encodes CDR1 KGHSH and CDR2 LQKENI. CDR3 length equals 13 residues. The DNA for the CDR3 is TGTGCCAGCTCACCTCAGCGTCCAGATACGCAGTATTTT. Translating gives CASSPQRPDTQYF.

The gene calls are TRBV10-3 and TRBJ1-5; 9 bases fit TRBD1. Germline CDR1 is ENHRY and CDR2 is SYGVKD. The CDR3 loop spans 16 amino acids. The junction had 14 bases not matched to a gene; V was cut back by 3 bases and J by 11 bases. In DNA, the CDR3 is TGTGCCATCAGTGATTCGGGACAGGGCTCGTTCGGGGCCCAGCATTTT. The encoded protein is CAISDSGQGSFGAQHF.

The chain has TRBV7-2 and TRBJ1-4; no reliable D call. V shed 4 bases and J shed 4 bases, with 4 bases lying between them. There are 12 residues in the CDR3. Germline V gene data show CDR1 as SGHTA and CDR2 as FQGNSA. CDR3 residues: CASSSNNEKLFF. CDR3 nucleotides: TGTGCCAGCAGCTCCAATAATGAAAAACTGTTTTTT. The variable domain in full, with the rest retrieved from reference TRBV7-2 and TRBJ1-4, is GAGVSQSPSNKVTEKGKDVELRCDPISGHTALYWYRQSLGQGLEFLIYFQGNSAPDKSGLPSDRFSAERTGGSVSTLTIQRTQQEDSAVYLCASSSNNEKLFFGSGTQLSVL.

V usage is TRBV18 and J usage is TRBJ1-2, with D unresolved. This CDR3 spans 16 amino acids. Trimming removed 0 bases from V and 4 bases from J, with 15 bases in between. CDR1 and CDR2 (germline): KGHSH, LQKENI. For the CDR3, the DNA is TGTGCCAGCTCACCACCCTTCCACGGTCGAGTCTATGGCTACACCTTC. It translates to CASSPPFHGRVYGYTF.

V is TRBV21-1 and J is TRBJ1-5; the D segment call TRBD1 is taken from the table without a DNA check. TRBV21-1 is a pseudogene segment. This CDR3 contains 13 residues. In nucleotides, the CDR3 is TGTGCCAGCAGCCCCGACAGCTATCAGCCCCAGCATTTT. Translated: CASSPDSYQPQHF.

The V and J genes are TRBV18 and TRBJ2-7; D gene ambiguous. Germline CDR1 KGHSH, CDR2 LQKENI. V lost 3 bases and J 2 bases, leaving 11 bases between the germline ends. This CDR3 region has 14 residues. CDR3 nucleotide sequence: TGTGCCAGCTCACCCCGCTCCGAGGCCTACGAGCAGTACTTC. Protein product: CASSPRSEAYEQYF.

This clone was recorded once. The rearrangement joins TRBV28 to TRBJ2-7; maybe TRBD1 (6 bases). Trimming shortened V by 8 bases and J by 4 bases, and 9 bases separated the two germline ends. Germline assignment: CDR1 MDHEN and CDR2 SYDVKM. The CDR3 sequence is 11 residues long. This chain's CDR3 is CASGQIYEQYF. In DNA form, the CDR3 reads TGTGCCAGCGGACAGATTTACGAGCAGTACTTC. The full variable domain, rest sourced from reference TRBV28 and TRBJ2-7, is DVKVTQSSRYLVKRTGEKVFLECVQDMDHENMFWYRQDPGLGLRLIYFSYDVKMKEKGDIPEGYSVSREKKERFSLILESASTNQTSMYLCASGQIYEQYFGPGTRLTVT.

This chain joins TRBV4-3 and TRBJ2-1, with a possible D match to TRBD2 (6 bases). This CDR3 spans 15 amino acids. Trimming shortened V by 1 base and J by 9 bases, and 16 bases separated the two germline ends. CDR1 is LGHNA, CDR2 YSLEER, per germline. CDR3 in amino acids: CASSQGDGLGGEQFF. Here the CDR3 DNA reads TGCGCCAGCAGCCAAGGGGACGGGCTGGGGGGTGAGCAGTTCTTC.

This clone was counted only a few times. The CDR3 coding sequence is TGTGCCAGCACCGCAACAGGGCACGAGCAGTACTTC. Its translation: CASTATGHEQYF. The gene calls are TRBV27 and TRBJ2-7, with a tentative D call TRBD1 (6 bases). V was cut by 7 bases and J by 5 bases, with 12 bases left in between. Germline lookup yields CDR1 MNHEY and CDR2 SMNVEV (reference sequence). The CDR3 is 12 residues long.

The chain combines TRBV7-8 with TRBJ2-7, with 7 bases aligning to TRBD1. After removal of 5 bases from V and 3 bases from J, the junction contained 10 bases not matched to a gene. The CDR3 is 15 residues long. The germline gives CDR1 SGHVS, CDR2 FQNEAQ. CDR3 in DNA: TGTGCCAGCAGCGCCAAGGGGGCAAGTAGCTACGAGCAGTACTTC. Residues: CASSAKGASSYEQYF.

The chain links TRBV28 to TRBJ1-1; weak D call: TRBD1 (6 bases). Looked up from germline, CDR1 is MDHEN and CDR2 is SYDVKM. The CDR3 runs to 12 residues. The V gene lost 2 bases and the J gene lost 7 bases, with 8 bases spanning the gap. The CDR3 is CASSLQGNEAFF. The CDR3 region has the DNA TGTGCCAGCAGTTTACAGGGGAATGAAGCTTTCTTT.

This rearrangement joins TRBV27 to TRBJ2-5, with D maybe TRBD1 (5 bases). V shed 10 bases and J shed 1 base, with 16 bases lying between them. CDR3 length: 14 residues. From germline, CDR1 is MNHEY and CDR2 SMNVEV (reference sequence). CDR3 protein: CATSDRVGQETQYF. Written as DNA, the CDR3 is TGTGCCACCTCTGACAGAGTTGGCCAAGAGACCCAGTACTTC.

V and J are TRBV18 and TRBJ2-7; TRBD2 agrees at 10 bases. The CDR3 is 15 residues long. CDR1 is KGHSH, CDR2 LQKENI, per germline. Losses at the gene ends were 6 bases for V and 5 bases for J; bases not matched to a gene: 10. CDR3 region: CASSHTGTSVDEQYF. CDR3 bases: TGTGCCAGCTCCCATACCGGGACTAGCGTGGACGAGCAGTACTTC.

The gene calls are TRBV30 and TRBJ2-7; D gene uncertain. CDR1 and CDR2 from the germline V gene are GTSNPN and SVGIG (reference sequence). V lost 5 bases and J lost 2, with 7 bases in between. The CDR3 sequence is 11 residues long. The CDR3 region has the DNA TGTGCCTGGCCAGGTCCCTACGAGCAGTACTTC. It codes for CAWPGPYEQYF.

The rearrangement links TRBV28 to TRBJ2-7; 8 bases match TRBD2. CDR1 MDHEN and CDR2 SYDVKM come from the germline V gene. Trimming took 5 bases from V and 4 from J; bases not matched to a gene: 13. The CDR3 has 16 amino acids. The DNA for the CDR3 is TGTGCCAGCAGTCCCTACTACTTGCGGGGGGCGTACGAGCAGTACTTC. This translates into CASSPYYLRGAYEQYF.

This chain joins TRBV2 and TRBJ2-2, with D unclear. V lost 6 bases and J 5 bases, leaving 10 bases between the germline ends. Germline CDR1 reads SNHLY; CDR2 reads FYNNEI. The CDR3 extends over 13 amino acids. CDR3: CASRLGETGELFF. CDR3 DNA: TGTGCCAGCAGACTCGGAGAGACCGGGGAGCTGTTTTTT.

The V gene is TRBV19, the J gene TRBJ1-4; TRBD1 matches 9 bases. V trimming: 4 bases; J trimming: 8 bases; junction bases outside the gene matches: 5. This CDR3 has 14 residues. CDR1 LNHDA and CDR2 SQIVND come from the germline V gene (reference sequence). CDR3 region: CASSTRTGAEKLFF. DNA for the CDR3: TGTGCCAGTAGTACGCGGACAGGGGCCGAAAAACTGTTTTTT.

A few counts support this clone. J is TRBJ2-2 and V is TRBV28; D may be TRBD2 (6 bases). The V end was cut by 6 bases, the J end by 6 bases, with 17 bases between. The CDR3 length is 15 residues. The germline CDR1 and CDR2 sequences are MDHEN and SYDVKM. The CDR3 loop reads CASRLGSGWAGELFF. DNA for the CDR3: TGTGCCAGCAGACTCGGCAGCGGGTGGGCCGGGGAGCTGTTTTTT.